One and the same sample provided the 6 T cell receptor beta chains below, sequenced in a study of post-analysis software for immune sequencing data. The study, taken as a whole, reports: Controls had lower frequencies than patients of five TRBV segments, which included TRBV5-6, TRBV5-1 and TRBV20-1.

These receptors are not linked to any known antigen. Libraries were made from TCR beta cDNA, and they carried unique molecular identifiers. From the PCR reads, TCRdb called clonotypes with MiXCR, one entry per CDR3 protein. The data hold approximately 690,000 distinct CDR3 sequences, with around 60% observed a single time. The sample taken for sequencing was blood. The receptors originated from a girl aged 2 to 9 with multiple sclerosis.

DNA of the CDR3: TGTGCCAGCAGCTTAGTAGCACAGACTAACCCCTATGGCTACACCTTC. This gives the protein CASSLVAQTNPYGYTF. This rearrangement joins TRBV11-2 to TRBJ1-2; D is unresolved. V gave up 1 base and J gave up 4 bases, with 16 bases separating them. Germline values: CDR1 SGHAT, CDR2 FQNNGV. This CDR3 is built from 16 residues.

The CDR3 reads CASSLELTTYNEQFF. DNA for the CDR3: TGTGCCAGCAGCTTAGAGTTGACAACCTACAATGAGCAGTTCTTC. V and J are TRBV11-2 and TRBJ2-1; D unclear. The CDR3 is 15 amino acids. Germline lookup yields CDR1 SGHAT and CDR2 FQNNGV. The ends were cut back, 0 bases at V and 2 bases at J, with 8 bases in the middle.

A word on this clonotype: The junction departs from the called germline gene at one end, perhaps through a read error. This rearrangement joins TRBV12-3 or TRBV12-4 to TRBJ1-2; D ambiguous. The CDR3 consists of 11 residues. In nucleotides, the CDR3 is TGTGCCAGCAGTTTTGGGGATGGCTGCACCTTC. Translated, it gives CASSFGDGCTF.

The sample holds a few counts of this clonotype. CDR3 nucleotides: TGTGCCAGCAGCATAAGCGGGGGAGGTGGAGAGCAGTACTTC. It specifies CASSISGGGGEQYF. The chain uses TRBV7-3 and TRBJ2-7, with 8 nucleotides matching TRBD2. V lost 5 bases and J lost 7; bases outside the gene matches: 10. Germline V gene sequence: CDR1 SGHTA, CDR2 FQGTGA. This CDR3 has 14 amino acids. The whole variable domain, remainder taken from reference TRBV7-3 and TRBJ2-7, is GAGVSQTPSNKVTEKGKYVELRCDPISGHTALYWYRQSLGQGPEFLIYFQGTGAADDSGLPNDRFFAVRPEGSVSTLKIQRTERGDSAVYLCASSISGGGGEQYFGPGTRLTVT.

The chain couples TRBV29-1 to TRBJ2-5; 8 nucleotides align to TRBD2. After removal of 4 bases from V and 11 bases from J, the junction contained 12 bases not matched to a gene. In germline, CDR1 is SQVTM, CDR2 ANQGSEA. CDR3 size: 13 residues. The CDR3, as DNA: TGCAGCGTTGTGACGGGAGGGCCGACTGAGCAGTACTTC. Translation gives CSVVTGGPTEQYF.

This clonotype has a single count. The genes are TRBV9 and TRBJ2-2; D uncertain. This CDR3 comprises 15 residues. With 0 bases removed from V and 6 bases from J, the gap between germline ends came to 12 bases. Per the germline V gene, CDR1 is SGDLS and CDR2 is YYNGEE. The CDR3 loop reads CASSVGITGAGELFF. The CDR3 DNA is TGTGCCAGCAGCGTAGGTATTACGGGCGCCGGGGAGCTGTTTTTT.